This T cell receptor beta chain was sequenced during a study of beta chain features in type 1 diabetes. As for the study in general: Sorted cells examined across all samples numbered some 98 million.

Details on this clone: Its specificity is not known.

Overall study results and limits: Shorter TCRB CDR3s, moderately but significantly so, marked every one of the four CD4+ subsets in Type 1 diabetes patients.

Every isolated RNA sample was fully reverse transcribed, so sequencing captured expressed TCRB transcripts. Produced via immunoSEQ multiplex PCR; TCRdb's table is partial and in-frame only. Here the sample spans under 350,000 clones, 8% being singletons. Heparinised blood was drawn once per donor, averaging around 120 mL. The sequence derives from a woman aged 18-30 years in good health. The specimen sequenced was central memory CD4+ T cells from blood.

The CDR3 DNA is TGTGCCAGTAGTATTAGTGGGACTAGCCGTTACAATGAGCAGTTCTTC. Amino acids: CASSISGTSRYNEQFF. The genes are TRBV19 and TRBJ2-1; 9 positions agree with TRBD2. Trimming cost V 3 bases and J 4 bases; bases outside gene matches: 7. In germline, CDR1 is LNHDA, CDR2 SQIVND (reference sequence). The CDR3 is made up of 16 amino acids.